This T cell receptor (beta chain) emerged from a study of blood T cell repertoires in COVID-19. Study-wide background: Collection of acute and convalescent COVID-19 samples took place in the United States, Italy and Spain. T cells, B-cell-depleted T cells, or PBMCs supplied cDNA or gDNA.

In the authors' methods: By means of reference gene primer amplification, nucleated cell counts were estimated. Sequenced by immunoSEQ multiplex PCR; TCRdb stores in-frame clones only, minus some. V, J and clone size reflect that table, while D and trimming were determined from the DNA. Among about 150,000 clones listed, 75% to 85% were seen once. The CDR3 spans 13 residues. V was cut by 0 bases and J by 8 bases, with 10 bases left in between. Germline CDR1 and CDR2: MNHEY and SVGAGI. This chain joins TRBV6-5 and TRBJ1-2; possible D gene TRBD1, 6 bases. Sequencing input: peripheral blood. The clonotype comes from a woman in her forties or fifties with acute or convalescent COVID-19. The CDR3 spells CASSYSGARGYTF. As DNA, the CDR3 is TGTGCCAGCAGTTACTCGGGGGCGCGGGGCTACACCTTC.